The TCR beta chain under discussion was sequenced for a study of long-term antiretroviral therapy in people with HIV. Study-level background: The immediate-ART recommendation dates to 2015, and the earliest samples predate it by about a decade.

Each donor had at least one pre-ART and at least two post-ART PBMC samples. HIV-positive participants all received treatment in the United States. With survey level as its setting, the immunoSEQ assay was v3.0. Sequencing set out to capture roughly 40,000-55,000 T-cell genomes per sample. TCRdb keeps only in-frame clones here, not all; method: immunoSEQ multiplex PCR. The sample includes 25,000 to 35,000 clones, 80% of them seen just once. The V segment lost 3 bases and the J segment 0 bases; nucleotides outside the gene matches: 7. Germline V CDR1 and CDR2: MNHNS, SASEGT. This CDR3 contains 16 residues. This clone has a handful of counts.

The chain has TRBV6-1 and TRBJ2-7, with 8 bases fitting TRBD1. Material: unsorted PBMCs, obtained 0.3 years after starting antiretroviral therapy. The TCR originated in a man aged 35-49 years with HIV. CDR3 sequence (DNA): TGTGCCAGCAGTGATCGAGGGACAGGCAGCTCCTACGAGCAGTACTTC. Protein product: CASSDRGTGSSYEQYF.